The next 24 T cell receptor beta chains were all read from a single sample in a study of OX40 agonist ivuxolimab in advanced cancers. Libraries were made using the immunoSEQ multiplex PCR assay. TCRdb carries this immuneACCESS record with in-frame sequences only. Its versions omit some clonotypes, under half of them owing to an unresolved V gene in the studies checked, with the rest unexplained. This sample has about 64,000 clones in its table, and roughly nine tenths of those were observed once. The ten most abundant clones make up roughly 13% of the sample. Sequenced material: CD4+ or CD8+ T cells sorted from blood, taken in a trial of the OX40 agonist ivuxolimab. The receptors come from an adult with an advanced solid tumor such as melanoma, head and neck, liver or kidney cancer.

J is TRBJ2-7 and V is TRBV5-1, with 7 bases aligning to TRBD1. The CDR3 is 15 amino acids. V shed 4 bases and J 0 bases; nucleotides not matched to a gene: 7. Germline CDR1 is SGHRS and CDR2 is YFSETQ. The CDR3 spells CASSQRQGSSYEQYF. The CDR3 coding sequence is TGCGCCAGCAGCCAAAGACAGGGAAGCTCCTACGAGCAGTACTTC.

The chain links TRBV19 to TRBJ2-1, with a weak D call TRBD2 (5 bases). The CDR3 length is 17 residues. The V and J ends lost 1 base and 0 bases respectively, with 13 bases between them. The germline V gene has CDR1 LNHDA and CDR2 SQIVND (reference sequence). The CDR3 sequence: CASSIVVGGSSYNEQFF. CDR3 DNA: TGTGCCAGTAGTATAGTTGTTGGTGGGAGCTCCTACAATGAGCAGTTCTTC.

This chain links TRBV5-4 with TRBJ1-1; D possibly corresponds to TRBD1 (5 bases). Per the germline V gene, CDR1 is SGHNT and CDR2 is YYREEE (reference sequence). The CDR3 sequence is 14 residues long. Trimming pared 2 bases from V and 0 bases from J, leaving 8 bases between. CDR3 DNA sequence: TGTGCCAGCAGCTTTCAGGGTCTGAACACTGAAGCTTTCTTT. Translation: CASSFQGLNTEAFF.

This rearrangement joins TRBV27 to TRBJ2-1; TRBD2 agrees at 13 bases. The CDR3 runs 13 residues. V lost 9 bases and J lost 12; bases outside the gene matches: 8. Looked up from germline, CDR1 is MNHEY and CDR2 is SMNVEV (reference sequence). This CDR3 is CASRLAGGVRQFF. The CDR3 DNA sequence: TGTGCCAGTCGACTAGCGGGAGGAGTCAGGCAGTTCTTC.

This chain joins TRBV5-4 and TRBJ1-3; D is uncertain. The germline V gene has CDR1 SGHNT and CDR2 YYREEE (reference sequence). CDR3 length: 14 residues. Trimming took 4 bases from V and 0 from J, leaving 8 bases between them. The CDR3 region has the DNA TGTGCCAGCAGCCCGCAGGTCTCTGGAAACACCATATATTTT. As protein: CASSPQVSGNTIYF. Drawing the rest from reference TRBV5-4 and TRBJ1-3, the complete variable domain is ETGVTQSPTHLIKTRGQQVTLRCSSQSGHNTVSWYQQALGQGPQFIFQYYREEENGRGNFPPRFSGLQFPNYSSELNVNALELDDSALYLCASSPQVSGNTIYFGEGSWLTVV.

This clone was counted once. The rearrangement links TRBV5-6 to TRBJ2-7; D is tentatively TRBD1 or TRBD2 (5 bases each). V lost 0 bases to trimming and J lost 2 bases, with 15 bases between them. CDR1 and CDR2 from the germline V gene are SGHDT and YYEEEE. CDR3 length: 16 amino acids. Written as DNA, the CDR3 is TGTGCCAGCAGCTTGGGTGGGGGTATGTTGACCTACGAGCAGTACTTC. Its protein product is CASSLGGGMLTYEQYF.

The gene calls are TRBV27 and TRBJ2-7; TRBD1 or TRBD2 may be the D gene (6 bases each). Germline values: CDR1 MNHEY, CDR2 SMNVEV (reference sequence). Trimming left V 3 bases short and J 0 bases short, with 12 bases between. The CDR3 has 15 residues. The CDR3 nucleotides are TGTGCCAGCAGTTTCACGGGGGCGGACTCCTACGAGCAGTACTTC. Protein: CASSFTGADSYEQYF.

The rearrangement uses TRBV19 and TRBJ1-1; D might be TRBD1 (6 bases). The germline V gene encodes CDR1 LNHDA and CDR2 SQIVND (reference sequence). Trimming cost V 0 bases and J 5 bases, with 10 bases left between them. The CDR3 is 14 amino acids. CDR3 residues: CASSIEQGGTEAFF. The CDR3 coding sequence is TGTGCCAGTAGTATAGAACAGGGAGGGACTGAAGCTTTCTTT. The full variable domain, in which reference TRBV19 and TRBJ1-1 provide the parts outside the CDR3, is DGGITQSPKYLFRKEGQNVTLSCEQNLNHDAMYWYRQDPGQGLRLIYYSQIVNDFQKGDIAEGYSVSREKKESFPLTVTSAQKNPTAFYLCASSIEQGGTEAFFGQGTRLTVV.

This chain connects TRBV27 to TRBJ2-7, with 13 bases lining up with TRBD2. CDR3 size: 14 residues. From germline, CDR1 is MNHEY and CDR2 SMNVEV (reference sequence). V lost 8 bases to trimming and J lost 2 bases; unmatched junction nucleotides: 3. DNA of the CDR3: TGTGCCAGCGCAGGACTAGCGGGAGCCTACGAGCAGTACTTC. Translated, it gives CASAGLAGAYEQYF.

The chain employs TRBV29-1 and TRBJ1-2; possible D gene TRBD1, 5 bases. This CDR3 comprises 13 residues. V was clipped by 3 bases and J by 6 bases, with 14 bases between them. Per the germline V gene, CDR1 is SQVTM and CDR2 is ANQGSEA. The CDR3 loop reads CSVDWQGYNGYTF. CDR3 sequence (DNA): TGCAGCGTTGACTGGCAGGGCTATAATGGCTACACCTTC.

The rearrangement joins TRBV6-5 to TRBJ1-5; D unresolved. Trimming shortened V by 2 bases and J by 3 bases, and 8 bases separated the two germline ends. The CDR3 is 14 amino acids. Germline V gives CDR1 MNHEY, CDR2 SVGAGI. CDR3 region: CASSYGGINQPQHF. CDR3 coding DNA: TGTGCCAGCAGTTACGGAGGGATCAATCAGCCCCAGCATTTT.

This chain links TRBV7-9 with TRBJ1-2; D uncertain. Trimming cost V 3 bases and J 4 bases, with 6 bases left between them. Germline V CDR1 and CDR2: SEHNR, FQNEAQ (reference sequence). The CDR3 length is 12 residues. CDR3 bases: TGTGCCAGCAGCTTGGTCCCCTATGGCTACACCTTC. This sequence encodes CASSLVPYGYTF.

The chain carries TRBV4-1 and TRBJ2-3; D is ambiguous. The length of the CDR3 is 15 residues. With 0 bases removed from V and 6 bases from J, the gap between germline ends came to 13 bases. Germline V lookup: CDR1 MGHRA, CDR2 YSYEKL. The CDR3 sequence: CASSQDPPTADTQYF. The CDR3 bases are TGCGCCAGCAGCCAAGATCCTCCAACGGCGGATACGCAGTATTTT.

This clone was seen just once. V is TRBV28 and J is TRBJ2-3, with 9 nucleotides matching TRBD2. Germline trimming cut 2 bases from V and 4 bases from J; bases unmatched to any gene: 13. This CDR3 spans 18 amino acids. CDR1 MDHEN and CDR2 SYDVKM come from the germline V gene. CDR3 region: CASSLGPDSGSLADTQYF. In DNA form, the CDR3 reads TGTGCCAGCAGTTTAGGTCCGGATAGCGGGAGTTTGGCAGATACGCAGTATTTT.

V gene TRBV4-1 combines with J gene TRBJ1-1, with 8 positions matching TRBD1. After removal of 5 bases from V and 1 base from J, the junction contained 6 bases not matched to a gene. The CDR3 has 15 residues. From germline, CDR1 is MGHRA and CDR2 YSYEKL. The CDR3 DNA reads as TGCGCCAGCAGCGCCGGACAGGGTTGGAACACTGAAGCTTTCTTT. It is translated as CASSAGQGWNTEAFF.

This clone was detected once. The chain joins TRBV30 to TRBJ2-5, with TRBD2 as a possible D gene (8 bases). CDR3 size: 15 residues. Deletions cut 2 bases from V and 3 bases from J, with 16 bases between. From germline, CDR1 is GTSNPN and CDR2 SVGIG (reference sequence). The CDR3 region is CAWSREGAPEETQYF. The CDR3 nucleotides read TGTGCCTGGAGTCGGGAGGGGGCCCCCGAAGAGACCCAGTACTTC.

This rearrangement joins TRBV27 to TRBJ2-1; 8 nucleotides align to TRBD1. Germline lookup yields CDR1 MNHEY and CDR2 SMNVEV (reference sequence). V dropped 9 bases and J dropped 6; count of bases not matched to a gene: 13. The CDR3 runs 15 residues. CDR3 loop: CASSTGTGKFNEQFF. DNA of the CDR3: TGTGCCAGTTCAACCGGGACAGGTAAATTCAATGAGCAGTTCTTC.

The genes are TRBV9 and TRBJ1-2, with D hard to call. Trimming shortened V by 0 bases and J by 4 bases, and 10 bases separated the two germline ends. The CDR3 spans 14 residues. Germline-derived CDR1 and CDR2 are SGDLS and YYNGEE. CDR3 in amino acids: CASSVGATTYGYTF. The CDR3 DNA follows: TGTGCCAGCAGCGTAGGGGCGACTACCTATGGCTACACCTTC.

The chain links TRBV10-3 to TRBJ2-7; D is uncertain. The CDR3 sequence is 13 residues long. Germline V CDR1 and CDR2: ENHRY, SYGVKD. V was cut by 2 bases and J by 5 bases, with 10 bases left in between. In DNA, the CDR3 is TGTGCCATCAGTGAGCCGCCGTTCCACGAGCAGTACTTC. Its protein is CAISEPPFHEQYF.

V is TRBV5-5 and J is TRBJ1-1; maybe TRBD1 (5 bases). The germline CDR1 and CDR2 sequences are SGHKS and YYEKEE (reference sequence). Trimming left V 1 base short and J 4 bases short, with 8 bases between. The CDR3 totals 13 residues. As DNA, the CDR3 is TGTGCCAGCAGCTTGCAGGGCAGCACTGAAGCTTTCTTT. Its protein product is CASSLQGSTEAFF.

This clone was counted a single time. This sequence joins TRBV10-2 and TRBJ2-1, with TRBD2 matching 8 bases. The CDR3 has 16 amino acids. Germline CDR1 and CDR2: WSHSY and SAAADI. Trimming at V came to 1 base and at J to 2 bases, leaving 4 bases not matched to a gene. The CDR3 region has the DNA TGCGCCAGCAGTGAGTACGGACTAGCAGCCTACAATGAGCAGTTCTTC. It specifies CASSEYGLAAYNEQFF.

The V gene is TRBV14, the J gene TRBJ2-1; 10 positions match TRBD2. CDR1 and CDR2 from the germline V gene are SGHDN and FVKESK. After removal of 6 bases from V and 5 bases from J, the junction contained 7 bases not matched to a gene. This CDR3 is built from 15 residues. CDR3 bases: TGTGCCAGCAGTCTTCTAGCGGGGGTTAACAATGAGCAGTTCTTC. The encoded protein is CASSLLAGVNNEQFF.

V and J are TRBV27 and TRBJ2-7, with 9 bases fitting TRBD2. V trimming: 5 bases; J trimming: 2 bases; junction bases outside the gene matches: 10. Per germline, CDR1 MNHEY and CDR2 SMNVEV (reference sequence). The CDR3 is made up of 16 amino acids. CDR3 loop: CASSPTREGPTYEQYF. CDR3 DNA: TGTGCCAGCAGTCCAACGCGGGAGGGCCCCACCTACGAGCAGTACTTC.

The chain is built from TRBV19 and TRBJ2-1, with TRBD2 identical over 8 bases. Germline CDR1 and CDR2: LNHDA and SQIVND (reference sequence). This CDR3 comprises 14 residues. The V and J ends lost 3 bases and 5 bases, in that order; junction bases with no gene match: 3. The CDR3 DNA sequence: TGTGCCAGTAGTATGAGCGGGGGAAACAATGAGCAGTTCTTC. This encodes CASSMSGGNNEQFF.